This record concerns one T cell receptor beta chain sequence. This specimen comes from a study of blood T cell repertoires in COVID-19. Whole-study context: T cells, B-cell-depleted T cells, or PBMCs provided the cDNA or gDNA that served as material.

V was trimmed by 6 bases and J by 2 bases, leaving 10 bases between them. The CDR3 has 13 amino acids. Some clones are missing from TCRdb's copy, which holds only in-frame ones; the method was immunoSEQ multiplex PCR. The repertoire holds around 250,000 clones, with 85% to 90% as singletons. Sequenced input: PBMCs or T cells enriched from blood (not recorded which). The chain carries TRBV12-3 or TRBV12-4 and TRBJ1-1; D gene unclear. The TCR originated in a man aged 50-60 years who had been exposed to COVID-19. The CDR3 loop is CASSLNRNTEAFF. The CDR3 bases are TGTGCCAGCAGCCTGAACAGAAACACTGAAGCTTTCTTT.